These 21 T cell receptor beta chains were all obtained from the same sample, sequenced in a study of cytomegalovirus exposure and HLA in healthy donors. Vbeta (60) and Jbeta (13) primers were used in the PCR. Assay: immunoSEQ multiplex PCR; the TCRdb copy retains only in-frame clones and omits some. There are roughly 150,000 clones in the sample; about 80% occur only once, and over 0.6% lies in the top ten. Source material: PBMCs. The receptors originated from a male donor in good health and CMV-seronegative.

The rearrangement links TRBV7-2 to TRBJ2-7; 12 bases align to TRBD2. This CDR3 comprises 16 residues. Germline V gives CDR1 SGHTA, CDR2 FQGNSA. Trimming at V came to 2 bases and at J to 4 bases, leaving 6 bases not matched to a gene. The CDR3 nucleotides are TGTGCCAGCAGCTTATCTAGCGGGGGGGCCGGATACGAGCAGTACTTC. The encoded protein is CASSLSSGGAGYEQYF. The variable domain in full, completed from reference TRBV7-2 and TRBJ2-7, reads GAGVSQSPSNKVTEKGKDVELRCDPISGHTALYWYRQSLGQGLEFLIYFQGNSAPDKSGLPSDRFSAERTGGSVSTLTIQRTQQEDSAVYLCASSLSSGGAGYEQYFGPGTRLTVT.

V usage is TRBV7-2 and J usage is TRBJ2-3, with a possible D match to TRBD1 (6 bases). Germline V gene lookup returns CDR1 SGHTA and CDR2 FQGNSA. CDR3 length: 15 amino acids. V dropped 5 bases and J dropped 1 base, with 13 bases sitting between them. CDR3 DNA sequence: TGTGCCAGCAGCCGAGGGGGAACCCGCACAGATACGCAGTATTTT. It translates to CASSRGGTRTDTQYF.

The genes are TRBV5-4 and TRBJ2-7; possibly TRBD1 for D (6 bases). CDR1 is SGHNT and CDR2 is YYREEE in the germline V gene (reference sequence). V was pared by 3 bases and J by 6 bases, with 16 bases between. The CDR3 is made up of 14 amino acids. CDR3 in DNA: TGTGCCAGCAGCTCCGGACAGCGGTCGGGCGAGCAGTACTTC. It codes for CASSSGQRSGEQYF.

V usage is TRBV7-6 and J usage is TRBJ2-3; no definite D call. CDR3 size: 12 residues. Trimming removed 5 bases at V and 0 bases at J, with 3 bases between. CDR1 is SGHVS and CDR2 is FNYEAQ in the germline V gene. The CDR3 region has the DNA TGTGCCAGCAGCACAAGCACAGATACGCAGTATTTT. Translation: CASSTSTDTQYF.

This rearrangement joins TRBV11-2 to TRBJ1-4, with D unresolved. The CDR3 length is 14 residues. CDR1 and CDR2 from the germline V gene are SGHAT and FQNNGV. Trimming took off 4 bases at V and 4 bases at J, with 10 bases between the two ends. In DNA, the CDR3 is TGTGCCAGCAGCTCCGGACTGATTAATGAAAAACTGTTTTTT. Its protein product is CASSSGLINEKLFF.

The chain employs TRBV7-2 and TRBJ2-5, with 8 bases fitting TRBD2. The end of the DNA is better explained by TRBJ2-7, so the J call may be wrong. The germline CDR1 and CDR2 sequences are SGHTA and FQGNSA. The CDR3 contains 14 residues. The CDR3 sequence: CASRPTSGHYEQYF. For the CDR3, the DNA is TGTGCCAGCAGGCCTACTAGCGGTCACTACGAGCAGTACTTC.

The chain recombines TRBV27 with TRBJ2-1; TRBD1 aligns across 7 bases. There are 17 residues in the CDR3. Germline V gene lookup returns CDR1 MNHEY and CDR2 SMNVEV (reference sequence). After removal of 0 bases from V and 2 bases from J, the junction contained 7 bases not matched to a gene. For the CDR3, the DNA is TGTGCCAGCAGTTTATCGGTGGGTACAGGGGCCTACAATGAGCAGTTCTTC. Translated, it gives CASSLSVGTGAYNEQFF.

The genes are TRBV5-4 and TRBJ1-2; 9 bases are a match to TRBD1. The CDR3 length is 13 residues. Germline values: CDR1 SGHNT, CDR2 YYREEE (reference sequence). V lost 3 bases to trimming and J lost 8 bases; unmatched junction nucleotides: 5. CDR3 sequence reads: CASSSRDRVGYTF. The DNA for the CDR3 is TGTGCCAGCAGCTCAAGGGACAGGGTCGGCTACACCTTC.

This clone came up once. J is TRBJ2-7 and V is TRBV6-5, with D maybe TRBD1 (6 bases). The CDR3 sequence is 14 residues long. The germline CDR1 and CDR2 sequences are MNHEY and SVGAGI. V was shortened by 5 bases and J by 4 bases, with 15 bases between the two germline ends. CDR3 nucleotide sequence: TGTGCCAGCAGTGGGCGTTCGGACAGATACGAGCAGTACTTC. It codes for CASSGRSDRYEQYF.

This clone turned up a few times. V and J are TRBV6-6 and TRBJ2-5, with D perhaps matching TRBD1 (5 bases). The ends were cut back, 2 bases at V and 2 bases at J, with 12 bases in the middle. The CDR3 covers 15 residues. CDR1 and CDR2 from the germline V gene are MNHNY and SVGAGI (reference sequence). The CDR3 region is CASSYTRGWQETQYF. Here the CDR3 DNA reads TGTGCCAGCAGTTACACAAGGGGTTGGCAAGAGACCCAGTACTTC.

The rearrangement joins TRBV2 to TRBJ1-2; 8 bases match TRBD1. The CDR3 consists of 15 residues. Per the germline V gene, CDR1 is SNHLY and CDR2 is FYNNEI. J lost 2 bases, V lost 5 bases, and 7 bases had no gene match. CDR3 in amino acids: CASSRAGQVNYGYTF. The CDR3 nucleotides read TGTGCCAGCAGTCGGGCGGGACAGGTGAACTATGGCTACACCTTC.

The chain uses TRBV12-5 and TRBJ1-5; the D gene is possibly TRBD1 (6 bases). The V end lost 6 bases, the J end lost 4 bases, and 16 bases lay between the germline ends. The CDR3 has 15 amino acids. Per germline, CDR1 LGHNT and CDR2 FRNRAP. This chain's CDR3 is CASGHDRTANQPQHF. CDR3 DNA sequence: TGTGCTAGTGGCCACGACAGGACTGCAAATCAGCCCCAGCATTTT.

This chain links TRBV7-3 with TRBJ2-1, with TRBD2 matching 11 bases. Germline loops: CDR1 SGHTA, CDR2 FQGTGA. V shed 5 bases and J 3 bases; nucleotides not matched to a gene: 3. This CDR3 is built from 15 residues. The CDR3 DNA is TGTGCCAGCAGCCTGGGACTAGCGGTCTACAATGAGCAGTTCTTC. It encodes CASSLGLAVYNEQFF.

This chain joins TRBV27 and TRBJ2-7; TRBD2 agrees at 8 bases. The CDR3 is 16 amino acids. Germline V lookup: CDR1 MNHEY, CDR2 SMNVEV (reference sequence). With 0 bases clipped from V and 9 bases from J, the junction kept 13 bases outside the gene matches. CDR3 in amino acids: CASSLSTGTRYGTQYF. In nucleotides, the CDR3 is TGTGCCAGCAGTTTATCTACCGGGACTAGGTATGGGACGCAGTACTTC.

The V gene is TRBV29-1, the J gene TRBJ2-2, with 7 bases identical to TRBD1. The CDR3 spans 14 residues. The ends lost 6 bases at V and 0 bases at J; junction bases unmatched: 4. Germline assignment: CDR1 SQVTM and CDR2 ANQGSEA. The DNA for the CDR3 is TGCAGCGTCTGGACAGGAGCGAACACCGGGGAGCTGTTTTTT. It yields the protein CSVWTGANTGELFF.

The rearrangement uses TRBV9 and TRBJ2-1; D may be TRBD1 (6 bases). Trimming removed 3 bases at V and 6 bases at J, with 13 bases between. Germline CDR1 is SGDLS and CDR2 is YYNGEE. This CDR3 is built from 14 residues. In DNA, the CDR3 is TGTGCCAGCAGCGCGCAAACAGGGAGCAATGAGCAGTTCTTC. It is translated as CASSAQTGSNEQFF.

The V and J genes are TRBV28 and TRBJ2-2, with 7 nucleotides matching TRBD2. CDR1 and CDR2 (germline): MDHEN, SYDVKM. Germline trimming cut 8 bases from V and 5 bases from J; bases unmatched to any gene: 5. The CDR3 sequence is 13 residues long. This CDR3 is CASPSGTTGELFF. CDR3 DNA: TGTGCCAGCCCTAGCGGCACTACCGGGGAGCTGTTTTTT.

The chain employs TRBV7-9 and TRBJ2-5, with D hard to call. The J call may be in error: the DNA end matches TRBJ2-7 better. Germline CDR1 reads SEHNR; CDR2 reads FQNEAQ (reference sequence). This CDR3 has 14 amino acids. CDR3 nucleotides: TGTGCCAGCGCCCTAACCCCACTAACCTACGAGCAGTACTTC. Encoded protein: CASALTPLTYEQYF.

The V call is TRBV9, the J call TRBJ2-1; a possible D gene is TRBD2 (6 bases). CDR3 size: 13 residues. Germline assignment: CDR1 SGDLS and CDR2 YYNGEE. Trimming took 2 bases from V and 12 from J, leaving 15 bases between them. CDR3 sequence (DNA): TGTGCCAGCAGCGTGCGGTGGGGACTCCCGCAGTTCTTC. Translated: CASSVRWGLPQFF.

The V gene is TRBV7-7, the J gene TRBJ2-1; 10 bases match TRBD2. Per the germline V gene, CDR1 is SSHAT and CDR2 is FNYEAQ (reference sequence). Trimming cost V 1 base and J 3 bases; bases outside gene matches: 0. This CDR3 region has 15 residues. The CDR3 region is CASSLGLAGYNEQFF. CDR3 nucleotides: TGTGCCAGCAGCTTAGGACTAGCGGGCTACAATGAGCAGTTCTTC.

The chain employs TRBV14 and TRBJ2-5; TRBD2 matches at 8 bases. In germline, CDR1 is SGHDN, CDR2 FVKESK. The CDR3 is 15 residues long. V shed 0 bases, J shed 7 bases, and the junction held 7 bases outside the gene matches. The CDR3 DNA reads TGTGCCAGCAGCCAAGATACTAGCGGAAGACTGACCCAGTACTTC. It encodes CASSQDTSGRLTQYF.